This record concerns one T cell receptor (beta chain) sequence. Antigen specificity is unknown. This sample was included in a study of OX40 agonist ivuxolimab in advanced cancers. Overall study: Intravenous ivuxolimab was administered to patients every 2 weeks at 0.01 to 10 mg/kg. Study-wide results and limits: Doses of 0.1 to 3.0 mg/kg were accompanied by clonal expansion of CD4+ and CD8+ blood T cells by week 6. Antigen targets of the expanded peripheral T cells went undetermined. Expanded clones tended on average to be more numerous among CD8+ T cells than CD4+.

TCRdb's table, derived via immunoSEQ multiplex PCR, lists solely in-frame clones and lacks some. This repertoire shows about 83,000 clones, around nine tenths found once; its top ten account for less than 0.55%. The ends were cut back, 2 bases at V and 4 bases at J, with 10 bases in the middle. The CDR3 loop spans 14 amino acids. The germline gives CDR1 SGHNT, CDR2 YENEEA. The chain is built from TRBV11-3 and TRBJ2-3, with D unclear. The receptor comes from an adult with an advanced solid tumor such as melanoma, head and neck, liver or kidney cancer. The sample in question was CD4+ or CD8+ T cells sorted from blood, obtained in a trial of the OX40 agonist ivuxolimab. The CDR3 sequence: CASSLSRWADTQYF. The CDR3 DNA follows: TGTGCCAGCAGCTTATCCAGGTGGGCAGATACGCAGTATTTT.